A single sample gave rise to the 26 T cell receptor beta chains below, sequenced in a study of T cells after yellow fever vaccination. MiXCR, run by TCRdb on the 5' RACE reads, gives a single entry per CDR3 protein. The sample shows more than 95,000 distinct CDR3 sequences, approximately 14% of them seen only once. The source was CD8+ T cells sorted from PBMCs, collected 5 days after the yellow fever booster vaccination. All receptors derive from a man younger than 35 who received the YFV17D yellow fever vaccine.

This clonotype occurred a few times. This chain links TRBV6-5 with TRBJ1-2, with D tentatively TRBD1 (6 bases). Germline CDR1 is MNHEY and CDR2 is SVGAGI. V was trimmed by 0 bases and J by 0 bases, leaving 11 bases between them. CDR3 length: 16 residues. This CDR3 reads CASSYSGTFTNYGYTF. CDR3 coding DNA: TGTGCCAGCAGTTACTCCGGGACATTCACTAACTATGGCTACACCTTC.

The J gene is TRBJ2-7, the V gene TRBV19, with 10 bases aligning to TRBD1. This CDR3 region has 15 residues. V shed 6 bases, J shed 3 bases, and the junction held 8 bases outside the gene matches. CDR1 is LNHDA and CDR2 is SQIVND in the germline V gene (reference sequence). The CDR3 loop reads CASSPGQGPHYEQYV. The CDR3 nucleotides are TGTGCCAGTAGCCCGGGACAGGGGCCCCACTACGAGCAGTACGTC.

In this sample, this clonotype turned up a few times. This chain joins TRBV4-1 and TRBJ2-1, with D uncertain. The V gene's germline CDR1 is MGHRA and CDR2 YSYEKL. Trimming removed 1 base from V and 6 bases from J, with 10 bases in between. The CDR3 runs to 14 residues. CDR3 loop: CASSQALGGNEQFF. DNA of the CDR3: TGCGCCAGCAGCCAAGCCCTGGGCGGCAATGAGCAGTTCTTC.

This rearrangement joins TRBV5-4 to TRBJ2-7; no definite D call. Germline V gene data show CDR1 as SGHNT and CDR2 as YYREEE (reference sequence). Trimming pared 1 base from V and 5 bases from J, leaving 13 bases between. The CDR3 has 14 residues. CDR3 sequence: CASSLSGPLDEQYF. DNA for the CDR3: TGTGCCAGCAGCTTGTCAGGACCCCTTGACGAGCAGTACTTC. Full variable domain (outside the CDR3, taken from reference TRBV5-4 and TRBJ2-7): ETGVTQSPTHLIKTRGQQVTLRCSSQSGHNTVSWYQQALGQGPQFIFQYYREEENGRGNFPPRFSGLQFPNYSSELNVNALELDDSALYLCASSLSGPLDEQYFGPGTRLTVT.

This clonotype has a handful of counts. The CDR3 spells CASSLLITGLGDTGELFF. In nucleotides, the CDR3 is TGTGCCAGCAGCCTACTGATCACTGGACTCGGAGACACCGGGGAGCTGTTTTTT. The V and J genes are TRBV7-3 and TRBJ2-2; D might be TRBD2 (5 bases). Germline-derived CDR1 and CDR2 are SGHTA and FQGTGA. Deletions cut 5 bases from V and 3 bases from J, with 22 bases between. The CDR3 spans 18 residues. Complete variable domain (other parts from reference TRBV7-3 and TRBJ2-2): GAGVSQTPSNKVTEKGKYVELRCDPISGHTALYWYRQSLGQGPEFLIYFQGTGAADDSGLPNDRFFAVRPEGSVSTLKIQRTERGDSAVYLCASSLLITGLGDTGELFFGEGSRLTVL.

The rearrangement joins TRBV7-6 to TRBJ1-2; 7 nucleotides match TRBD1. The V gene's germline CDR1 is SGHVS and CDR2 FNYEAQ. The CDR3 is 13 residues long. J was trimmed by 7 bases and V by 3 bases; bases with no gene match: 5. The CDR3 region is CASSFRGGSGYTF. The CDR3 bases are TGTGCCAGCAGCTTTCGAGGGGGCTCTGGCTACACCTTC. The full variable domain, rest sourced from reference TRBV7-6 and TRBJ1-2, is GAGVSQSPRYKVTKRGQDVALRCDPISGHVSLYWYRQALGQGPEFLTYFNYEAQQDKSGLPNDRFSAERPEGSISTLTIQRTEQRDSAMYRCASSFRGGSGYTFGSGTRLTVV.

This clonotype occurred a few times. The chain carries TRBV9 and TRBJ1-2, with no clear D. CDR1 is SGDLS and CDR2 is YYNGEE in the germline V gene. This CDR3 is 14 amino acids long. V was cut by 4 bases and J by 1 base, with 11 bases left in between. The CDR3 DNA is TGTGCCAGCAGCATGGAGGGAGTTAACTATGGCTACACCTTC. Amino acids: CASSMEGVNYGYTF.

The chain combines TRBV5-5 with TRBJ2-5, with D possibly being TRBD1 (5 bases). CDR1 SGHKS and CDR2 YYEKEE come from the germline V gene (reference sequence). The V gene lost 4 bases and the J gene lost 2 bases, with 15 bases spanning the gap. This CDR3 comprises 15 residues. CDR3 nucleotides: TGTGCCAGCAGCCCGTTGGGGCTGGAGCAAGAGACCCAGTACTTC. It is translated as CASSPLGLEQETQYF.

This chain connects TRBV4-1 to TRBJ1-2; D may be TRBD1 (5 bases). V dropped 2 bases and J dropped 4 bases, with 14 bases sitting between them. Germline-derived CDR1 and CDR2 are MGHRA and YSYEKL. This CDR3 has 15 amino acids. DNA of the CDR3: TGCGCCAGCAGCCAACTACCTGGGACGGGCTATGGCTACACCTTC. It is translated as CASSQLPGTGYGYTF.

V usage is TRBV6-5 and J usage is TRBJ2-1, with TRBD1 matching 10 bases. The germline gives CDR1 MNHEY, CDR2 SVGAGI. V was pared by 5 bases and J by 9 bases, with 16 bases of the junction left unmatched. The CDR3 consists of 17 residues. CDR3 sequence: CASSPGQGPALGGEQFF. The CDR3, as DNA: TGTGCCAGCAGTCCGGGACAGGGGCCCGCTTTGGGTGGTGAGCAGTTCTTC.

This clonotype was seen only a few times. The DNA for the CDR3 is TGTGCCAGCAGCTTCAGGGTGGCGAACACCGGGGAGCTGTTTTTT. Protein product: CASSFRVANTGELFF. This sequence joins TRBV5-5 and TRBJ2-2, with D perhaps matching TRBD1 (5 bases). CDR3 length equals 15 residues. Germline V CDR1 and CDR2: SGHKS, YYEKEE (reference sequence). Trimming pared 2 bases from V and 0 bases from J, leaving 8 bases between.

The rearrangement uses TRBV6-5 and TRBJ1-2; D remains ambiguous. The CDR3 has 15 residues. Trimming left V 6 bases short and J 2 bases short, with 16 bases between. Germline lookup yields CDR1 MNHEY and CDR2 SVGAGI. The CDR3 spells CASSPVFPPNYGYTF. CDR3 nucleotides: TGTGCCAGCAGCCCGGTATTCCCTCCGAACTATGGCTACACCTTC.

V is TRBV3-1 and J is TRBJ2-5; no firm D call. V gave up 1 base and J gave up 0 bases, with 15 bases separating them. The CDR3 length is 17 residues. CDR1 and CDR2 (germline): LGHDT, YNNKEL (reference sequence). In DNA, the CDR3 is TGTGCCAGCAGCCAAGTTATCCACGGGCCCTACCAAGAGACCCAGTACTTC. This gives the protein CASSQVIHGPYQETQYF.

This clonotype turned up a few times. CDR3 DNA sequence: TGCGCCAGCAGCCAAGAATTGGTGCGGACAGATACGCAGTATTTT. Translated: CASSQELVRTDTQYF. This chain links TRBV4-3 with TRBJ2-3; no definite D call. This CDR3 has 15 amino acids. Germline V gene sequence: CDR1 LGHNA, CDR2 YSLEER. Trimming cost V 0 bases and J 3 bases, with 10 bases left between them.

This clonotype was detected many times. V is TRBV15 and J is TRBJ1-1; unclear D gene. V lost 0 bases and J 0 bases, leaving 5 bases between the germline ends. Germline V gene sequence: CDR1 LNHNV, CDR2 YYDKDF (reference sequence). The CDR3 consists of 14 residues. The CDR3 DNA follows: TGTGCCACCAGCAGAGATACCATGAACACTGAAGCTTTCTTT. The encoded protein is CATSRDTMNTEAFF.

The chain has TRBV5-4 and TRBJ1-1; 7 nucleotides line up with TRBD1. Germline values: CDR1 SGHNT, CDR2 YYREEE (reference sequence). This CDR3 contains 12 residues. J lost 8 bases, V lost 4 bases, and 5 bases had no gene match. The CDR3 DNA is TGTGCCAGCAGCCTAGGGACAGAAGAAGCTTTCTTT. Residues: CASSLGTEEAFF.

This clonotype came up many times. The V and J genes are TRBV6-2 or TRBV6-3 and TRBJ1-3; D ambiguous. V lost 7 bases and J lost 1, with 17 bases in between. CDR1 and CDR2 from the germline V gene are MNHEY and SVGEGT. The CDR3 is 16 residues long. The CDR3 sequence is CASTALAGSSGNTIYF. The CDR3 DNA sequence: TGTGCCAGCACCGCGTTGGCGGGGAGTTCTGGAAACACCATATATTTT.

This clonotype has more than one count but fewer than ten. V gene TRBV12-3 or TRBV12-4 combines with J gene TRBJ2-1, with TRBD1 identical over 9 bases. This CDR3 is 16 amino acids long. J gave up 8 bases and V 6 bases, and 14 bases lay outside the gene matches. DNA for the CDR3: TGTGCCAGCAGCCCTCGGGACAGGGCCCCACGGGATGAGCAGTTCTTC. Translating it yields CASSPRDRAPRDEQFF.

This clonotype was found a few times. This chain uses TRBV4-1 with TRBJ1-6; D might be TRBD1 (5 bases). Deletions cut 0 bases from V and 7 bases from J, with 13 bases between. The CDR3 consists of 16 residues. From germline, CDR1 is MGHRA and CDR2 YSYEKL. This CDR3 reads CASSQEEGARNSPLHF. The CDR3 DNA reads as TGCGCCAGCAGCCAAGAGGAAGGGGCCAGGAATTCACCCCTCCACTTT.

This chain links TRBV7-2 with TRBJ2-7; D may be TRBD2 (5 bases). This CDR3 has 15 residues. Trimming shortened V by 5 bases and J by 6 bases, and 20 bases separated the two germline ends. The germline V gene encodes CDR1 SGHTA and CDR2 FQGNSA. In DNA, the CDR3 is TGTGCCAGCAGCCCAAATCGCCTAGCCCCGGCCGAGCAGTACTTC. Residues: CASSPNRLAPAEQYF.

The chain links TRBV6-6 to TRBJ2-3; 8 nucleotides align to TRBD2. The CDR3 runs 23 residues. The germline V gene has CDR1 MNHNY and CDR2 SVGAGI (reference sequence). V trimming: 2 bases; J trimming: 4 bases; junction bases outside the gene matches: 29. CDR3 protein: CASSYTTARRVAGTSPGPDTQYF. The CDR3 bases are TGTGCCAGCAGTTACACCACGGCCCGGCGGGTAGCGGGGACCTCTCCGGGCCCAGATACGCAGTATTTT.

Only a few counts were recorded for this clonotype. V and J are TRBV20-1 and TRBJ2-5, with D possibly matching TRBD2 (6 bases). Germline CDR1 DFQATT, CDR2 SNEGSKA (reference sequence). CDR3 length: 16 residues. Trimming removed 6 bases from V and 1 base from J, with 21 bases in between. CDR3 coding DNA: TGCAGTGCCCTTCCAATAACTAGCTTCGTCCAAGAGACCCAGTACTTC. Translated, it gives CSALPITSFVQETQYF.

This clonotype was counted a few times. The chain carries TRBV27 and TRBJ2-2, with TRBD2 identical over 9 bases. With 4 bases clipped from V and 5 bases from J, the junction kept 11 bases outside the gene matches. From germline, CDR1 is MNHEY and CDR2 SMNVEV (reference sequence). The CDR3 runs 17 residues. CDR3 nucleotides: TGTGCCAGCAGTTGGCTGGCGGCGGGGGGGTTGACCGGGGAGCTGTTTTTT. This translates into CASSWLAAGGLTGELFF.

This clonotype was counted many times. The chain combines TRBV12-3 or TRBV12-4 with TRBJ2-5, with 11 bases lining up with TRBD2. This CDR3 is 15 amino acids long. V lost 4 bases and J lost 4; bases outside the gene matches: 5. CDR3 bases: TGTGCCAGCAGTTCCTCCCTAGCGGGGGGAGAGACCCAGTACTTC. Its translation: CASSSSLAGGETQYF.

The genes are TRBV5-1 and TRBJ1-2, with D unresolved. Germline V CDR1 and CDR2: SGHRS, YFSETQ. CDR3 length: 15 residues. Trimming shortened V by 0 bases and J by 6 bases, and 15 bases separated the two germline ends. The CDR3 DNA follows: TGCGCCAGCAGCTTGGCCTGGGGAGTAGGTCATGGCTACACCTTC. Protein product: CASSLAWGVGHGYTF.

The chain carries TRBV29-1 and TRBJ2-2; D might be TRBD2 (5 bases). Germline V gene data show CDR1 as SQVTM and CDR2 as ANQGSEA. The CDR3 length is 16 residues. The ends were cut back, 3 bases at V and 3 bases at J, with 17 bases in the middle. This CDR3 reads CSVEVAGRGDTGELFF. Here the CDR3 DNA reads TGCAGCGTTGAGGTGGCGGGCCGGGGAGACACCGGGGAGCTGTTTTTT.